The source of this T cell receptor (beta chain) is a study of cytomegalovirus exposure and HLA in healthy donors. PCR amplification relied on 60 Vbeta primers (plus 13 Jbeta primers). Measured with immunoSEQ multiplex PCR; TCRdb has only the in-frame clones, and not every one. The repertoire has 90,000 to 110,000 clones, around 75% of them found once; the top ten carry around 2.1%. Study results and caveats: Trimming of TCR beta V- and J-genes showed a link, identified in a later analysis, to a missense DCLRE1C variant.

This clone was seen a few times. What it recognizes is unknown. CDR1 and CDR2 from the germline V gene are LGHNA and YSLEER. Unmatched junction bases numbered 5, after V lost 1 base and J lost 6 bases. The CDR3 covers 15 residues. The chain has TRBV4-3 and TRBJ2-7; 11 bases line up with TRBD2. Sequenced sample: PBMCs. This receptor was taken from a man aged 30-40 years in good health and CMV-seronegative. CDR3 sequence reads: CASSQGIAGGAEQYF. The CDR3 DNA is TGCGCCAGCAGCCAAGGGATAGCGGGGGGGGCCGAGCAGTACTTC.